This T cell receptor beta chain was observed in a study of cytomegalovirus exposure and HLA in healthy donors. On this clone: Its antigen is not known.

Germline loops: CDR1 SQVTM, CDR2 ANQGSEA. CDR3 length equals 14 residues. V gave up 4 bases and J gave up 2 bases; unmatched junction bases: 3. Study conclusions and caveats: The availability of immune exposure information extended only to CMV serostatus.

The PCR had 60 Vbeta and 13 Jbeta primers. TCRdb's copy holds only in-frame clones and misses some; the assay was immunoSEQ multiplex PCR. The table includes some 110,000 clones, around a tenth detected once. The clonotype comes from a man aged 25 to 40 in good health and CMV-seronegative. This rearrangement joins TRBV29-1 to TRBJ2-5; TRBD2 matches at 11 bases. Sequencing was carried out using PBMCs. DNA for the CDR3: TGCAGCGTTGCGACTAGCGGGGTTCAAGAGACCCAGTACTTC. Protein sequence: CSVATSGVQETQYF.